The 18 T cell receptor beta chains below were found in one sample sequenced in a study of PD-L1 blockade in urothelial cancer (dated by TCRdb to between 2016 and 2019). Receptor libraries were prepared by the immunoSEQ multiplex PCR assay. In TCRdb, the immuneACCESS table is reduced to in-frame sequences with V and J assigned. These tables do not hold every clone; where another copy was compared, an unresolved V gene accounts for under half, and the others remain unexplained. The sample includes about 50,000 clones, with around four fifths observed a single time. About 3% of the sample is taken by the ten largest. The intended sense of this specimen's time point label: pretreatment peripheral blood. The sample consisted of PBMCs, taken around atezolizumab (anti-PD-L1) treatment. The receptors shown here come from a man aged 70-80 years with urothelial cancer.

V gene TRBV9 combines with J gene TRBJ1-6; D is unresolved. This CDR3 is built from 15 residues. Trimming removed 3 bases from V and 0 bases from J, with 7 bases in between. The V gene's germline CDR1 is SGDLS and CDR2 YYNGEE. CDR3 region: CASSGPSSYNSPLHF. CDR3 DNA: TGTGCCAGCAGCGGTCCGAGCTCCTATAATTCACCCCTCCACTTT.

The chain carries TRBV7-6 and TRBJ1-2; tentative D call: TRBD1 (6 bases). CDR1 is SGHVS, CDR2 FNYEAQ, per germline. V was trimmed by 5 bases and J by 2 bases, leaving 18 bases between them. The CDR3 consists of 16 residues. The DNA for the CDR3 is TGTGCCAGCAGCCTACAGGGAGCCCACATAAACTATGGCTACACCTTC. It translates to CASSLQGAHINYGYTF. The full variable domain, rest sourced from reference TRBV7-6 and TRBJ1-2, is GAGVSQSPRYKVTKRGQDVALRCDPISGHVSLYWYRQALGQGPEFLTYFNYEAQQDKSGLPNDRFSAERPEGSISTLTIQRTEQRDSAMYRCASSLQGAHINYGYTFGSGTRLTVV.

DNA of the CDR3: TGCAGCGGGGAGGGTATGAACACTGAAGCTTTCTTT. Translation gives CSGEGMNTEAFF. This chain joins TRBV29-1 and TRBJ1-1; no firm D call. Germline V gene sequence: CDR1 SQVTM, CDR2 ANQGSEA. V lost 7 bases and J 0 bases, leaving 9 bases between the germline ends. There are 12 residues in the CDR3.

The chain is built from TRBV5-4 and TRBJ1-4; 12 positions match TRBD1. The germline V gene has CDR1 SGHNT and CDR2 YYREEE (reference sequence). The CDR3 contains 15 residues. V gave up 4 bases and J gave up 8 bases; unmatched junction bases: 6. CDR3 sequence (DNA): TGTGCCAGCAGCGAGGGGACAGGGGGCCGGGAAAAACTGTTTTTT. Residues: CASSEGTGGREKLFF. The variable domain in full, completed from reference TRBV5-4 and TRBJ1-4, reads ETGVTQSPTHLIKTRGQQVTLRCSSQSGHNTVSWYQQALGQGPQFIFQYYREEENGRGNFPPRFSGLQFPNYSSELNVNALELDDSALYLCASSEGTGGREKLFFGSGTQLSVL.

The rearrangement joins TRBV7-9 to TRBJ1-1; 8 bases line up with TRBD1. The CDR3 consists of 12 residues. Germline values: CDR1 SEHNR, CDR2 FQNEAQ (reference sequence). J lost 9 bases, V lost 5 bases, and 5 bases had no gene match. In DNA, the CDR3 is TGTGCCAGCAGCCCCGGGACAGGCCAAGCTTTCTTT. The encoded protein is CASSPGTGQAFF.

This chain joins TRBV19 and TRBJ1-5, with TRBD1 matching over 12 bases. J gave up 4 bases and V 5 bases, and 9 bases lay outside the gene matches. CDR3 length: 17 amino acids. In germline, CDR1 is LNHDA, CDR2 SQIVND (reference sequence). The CDR3 sequence is CASSLGTGGVGNQPQHF. CDR3 nucleotides: TGTGCCAGTAGTCTGGGGACAGGGGGCGTCGGAAATCAGCCCCAGCATTTT. The variable domain in full, with the rest retrieved from reference TRBV19 and TRBJ1-5, is DGGITQSPKYLFRKEGQNVTLSCEQNLNHDAMYWYRQDPGQGLRLIYYSQIVNDFQKGDIAEGYSVSREKKESFPLTVTSAQKNPTAFYLCASSLGTGGVGNQPQHFGDGTRLSIL.

The gene calls are TRBV7-6 and TRBJ2-5, with TRBD2 matching over 10 bases. This CDR3 is 15 amino acids long. Unmatched junction bases numbered 3, after V lost 2 bases and J lost 3 bases. Germline V CDR1 and CDR2: SGHVS, FNYEAQ. The CDR3 DNA follows: TGTGCCAGCAGCTTACGGACTAGCGGAAAAGAGACCCAGTACTTC. It yields the protein CASSLRTSGKETQYF.

V usage is TRBV28 and J usage is TRBJ2-2; 7 bases are shared with TRBD2. Germline-derived CDR1 and CDR2 are MDHEN and SYDVKM. The J segment lost 1 base and the V segment lost 5 bases, leaving 1 base of the junction unmatched. The CDR3 has 14 residues. The CDR3 DNA reads TGTGCCAGCAGTATAGCGGGGAACACCGGGGAGCTGTTTTTT. This encodes CASSIAGNTGELFF.

The V gene is TRBV6-5, the J gene TRBJ2-2, with D uncertain. CDR3 length: 13 amino acids. CDR1 and CDR2 from the germline V gene are MNHEY and SVGAGI. Trimming left V 5 bases short and J 5 bases short, with 9 bases between. This CDR3 is CASSPPGTGELFF. CDR3 nucleotide sequence: TGTGCCAGCAGTCCCCCCGGGACCGGGGAGCTGTTTTTT.

The chain joins TRBV28 to TRBJ2-7, with 10 bases matching TRBD2. The CDR3 length is 14 residues. The trim removed 5 bases at V and 2 bases at J, leaving 3 bases unmatched. Germline-derived CDR1 and CDR2 are MDHEN and SYDVKM. CDR3 amino acids: CASSRTSGTYEQYF. Here the CDR3 DNA reads TGTGCCAGCAGTCGGACTAGCGGAACCTACGAGCAGTACTTC.

The chain recombines TRBV7-6 with TRBJ2-2; TRBD2 matches at 7 bases. J lost 5 bases, V lost 8 bases, and 8 bases had no gene match. The CDR3 has 14 amino acids. CDR1 and CDR2 from the germline V gene are SGHVS and FNYEAQ. The CDR3 region is CASETSPRTGELFF. Here the CDR3 DNA reads TGTGCCAGCGAGACTAGCCCCAGGACCGGGGAGCTGTTTTTT.

This chain connects TRBV5-1 to TRBJ2-7; TRBD1 matches 8 bases. Germline-derived CDR1 and CDR2 are SGHRS and YFSETQ. The CDR3 is made up of 15 amino acids. J was trimmed by 6 bases and V by 4 bases; bases with no gene match: 12. CDR3 in amino acids: CASSLSGQEGSEQYF. The CDR3 nucleotides are TGCGCCAGCAGCCTTTCGGGACAGGAAGGGTCCGAGCAGTACTTC.

This rearrangement joins TRBV2 to TRBJ2-2, with 8 bases lining up with TRBD1. Germline trimming cut 4 bases from V and 0 bases from J; bases unmatched to any gene: 4. The germline gives CDR1 SNHLY, CDR2 FYNNEI. The CDR3 length is 16 residues. CDR3 nucleotides: TGTGCCAGCAGTGGGACAGGGAACGCGAACACCGGGGAGCTGTTTTTT. Amino acids: CASSGTGNANTGELFF.

The chain links TRBV5-6 to TRBJ2-7, with 13 bases matching TRBD2. V lost 8 bases to trimming and J lost 6 bases; unmatched junction nucleotides: 8. This CDR3 comprises 14 residues. Germline values: CDR1 SGHDT, CDR2 YYEEEE. This chain's CDR3 is CASPLGLAGLEQYF. For the CDR3, the DNA is TGTGCCAGTCCGCTGGGACTAGCGGGGCTCGAGCAGTACTTC.

This chain links TRBV28 with TRBJ2-7, with 10 bases aligning to TRBD1. In germline, CDR1 is MDHEN, CDR2 SYDVKM. CDR3 length: 16 residues. The V and J ends lost 6 bases and 4 bases, in that order; junction bases with no gene match: 12. This chain's CDR3 is CASSRPGQGIRYEQYF. The CDR3 DNA sequence: TGTGCCAGCAGCCGCCCGGGACAGGGGATTAGGTACGAGCAGTACTTC. The full variable domain, its missing parts supplied by reference TRBV28 and TRBJ2-7, is DVKVTQSSRYLVKRTGEKVFLECVQDMDHENMFWYRQDPGLGLRLIYFSYDVKMKEKGDIPEGYSVSREKKERFSLILESASTNQTSMYLCASSRPGQGIRYEQYFGPGTRLTVT.

V usage is TRBV10-3 and J usage is TRBJ2-1; the match to TRBD2 covers 8 bases. The germline gives CDR1 ENHRY, CDR2 SYGVKD. Germline trimming cut 3 bases from V and 7 bases from J; bases unmatched to any gene: 8. The CDR3 is made up of 15 amino acids. The CDR3 coding sequence is TGTGCCATCAGTGACCGGGGGGGAGAGGGGAATGAGCAGTTCTTC. Protein: CAISDRGGEGNEQFF.

This clone is a singleton in its sample. The V call is TRBV10-3, the J call TRBJ1-2; the D gene is possibly TRBD1 (5 bases). The CDR3 is 13 amino acids. The V gene lost 8 bases and the J gene lost 6 bases, with 16 bases spanning the gap. Germline V gene data show CDR1 as ENHRY and CDR2 as SYGVKD. The CDR3 here is CAILTGAGNGYTF. In DNA, the CDR3 is TGTGCCATCCTAACTGGGGCAGGGAATGGCTACACCTTC.

CDR3 nucleotides: TGTGCCATCAGTGAGAGTCCGAGACAGAGTCCCTATGGCTACACCTTC. This encodes CAISESPRQSPYGYTF. The V gene is TRBV10-3, the J gene TRBJ1-2; tentatively, D is TRBD1 (5 bases). V shed 2 bases and J shed 4 bases, with 17 bases lying between them. Germline V gene data show CDR1 as ENHRY and CDR2 as SYGVKD. CDR3 length equals 16 residues.